The present entry profiles one TCR beta chain with its context. The antigen is undetermined. This entry is derived from a study of graft-versus-host responses after intestinal transplantation. Study at large: Multivisceral, liver-intestinal, or isolated intestinal grafts went to recipients. Study results and limitations: Some patients had graft-donor T cell macrochimerism. In their allografts, the ratios of graft-versus-host to host-versus-graft T cell clones were high.

Repertoires were generated with immunoSEQ multiplex PCR, while TCRdb's copy carries only in-frame clones and drops some. The profile covers tens of thousands of clones, with under 95% appearing a single time and under 6.5% taken by the ten largest. CDR1 and CDR2 (germline): LNHDA, SQIVND (reference sequence). V shed 6 bases, J shed 0 bases, and the junction held 5 bases outside the gene matches. There are 16 residues in the CDR3. This receptor was identified in a human donor who received an intestinal transplant. V gene TRBV19 combines with J gene TRBJ1-6; 7 bases match TRBD1. Sequencing was performed on unstimulated CD8+ T cells sorted from spleen or lymph node cells, taken before intestinal transplant. DNA for the CDR3: TGTGCCAGTAGGCCGACAGGGAGCTCCTATAATTCACCCCTCCACTTT. It yields the protein CASRPTGSSYNSPLHF.